The rows below give T cell receptor beta chains drawn from one sample of a study of T cells after yellow fever vaccination. A single record per CDR3 protein comes from TCRdb applying MiXCR to the 5' RACE reads. The data contain under 600,000 distinct CDR3 sequences, 20% to 25% of them singletons. Sample: PBMCs, taken roughly 23 days after the first yellow fever vaccination. The source is a young man who received the YFV17D yellow fever vaccine. Both conserved end residues are part of each CDR3. D genes are given only for firm matches. Clone size is shown for a subset of rows, as once, few, many or a class of expanded clone.

j_call	d_call	v_call	clone_size	cdr3_nt	cdr3_aa
TRBJ2-7	-	TRBV11-2	-	TGTGCCAGCAGCTCCACGAGGAGCTCCTACGAGCAGTACTTC	CASSSTRSSYEQYF
TRBJ2-3	TRBD1	TRBV11-2	-	TGTGCCAGCAGCTTATGGGGACAGGGGAACCCAGATACGCAGTATTTT	CASSLWGQGNPDTQYF
TRBJ1-5	TRBD1	TRBV20-1	few	TGCAGTGTCACCGACAGGGAGGGTCAGCCCCAGCATTTT	CSVTDREGQPQHF
TRBJ2-7	-	TRBV5-6	many	TGTGCCAGCAGCTTGGGAGCAGTAACCTACGAGCAGTACTTC	CASSLGAVTYEQYF
TRBJ2-3	-	TRBV5-1	-	TGCGCCAGCAGCTTGCATTACACAGATACGCAGTATTTT	CASSLHYTDTQYF
TRBJ1-4	-	TRBV3-1	-	TGCGCCAGCAGCCAAGCCAGTATTGGAGGTTATTCTGAAAAACTGTTTTTT	CASSQASIGGYSEKLFF
TRBJ2-3	TRBD2	TRBV11-2	-	TGTGCCAGCAGCTTAGAGAGGAGCGGGGGTAGCACAGATACGCAGTATTTT	CASSLERSGGSTDTQYF
TRBJ2-3	TRBD1	TRBV7-2	-	TGTGCCAGCAGCTCATTCCGGGACAGGGGTGCAGATACGCAGTATTTT	CASSSFRDRGADTQYF
TRBJ2-2	-	TRBV24-1	-	TGTGCCACCAGTGATCACTCCCGGGAGCTGTTTTTT	CATSDHSRELFF
TRBJ2-6	TRBD1	TRBV5-1	-	TGCGCCAGCAGCCGGGACAGGCTTTCTGGGGCCAACGTCCTGACTTTC	CASSRDRLSGANVLTF
TRBJ1-4	-	TRBV14	many	TGTGCCAGCAGCCAAGATCTCGCCCTCGACGGTTCGGGGGAAAAACTGTTTTTT	CASSQDLALDGSGEKLFF
TRBJ2-2	-	TRBV25-1	few	TGTGCCAGCAGGAGTAACACAAGGGTAGCCGGGGAGCTGTTTTTT	CASRSNTRVAGELFF
TRBJ2-2	-	TRBV27	few	TGTGCCAGCAGTGCCATAAACACCGGGGAGCTGTTTTTT	CASSAINTGELFF
TRBJ2-3	TRBD2	TRBV12-3/TRBV12-4	many	TGTGCCTCCTCAGCGGGGCTATTAGATACGCAGTATTTT	CASSAGLLDTQYF
TRBJ1-3	TRBD1	TRBV7-2	-	TGTGCCAGCAGCTTAGAACCAGGGGGCAGAAACACCATATATTTT	CASSLEPGGRNTIYF
TRBJ1-2	-	TRBV24-1	many	TGTGCCACCAGTGTTCTTGGGTACGGCTACACCTTC	CATSVLGYGYTF
TRBJ2-3	-	TRBV4-1	-	TGCGCCAGCAGCCAAGGGGGGAGGGGGGTCGGAGATACGCAGTATTTT	CASSQGGRGVGDTQYF
TRBJ2-1	-	TRBV12-3/TRBV12-4	-	TGTGCCAGCAGTTTATCCCAGGGGTCGGCCGACAATGAGCAGTTCTTC	CASSLSQGSADNEQFF
TRBJ2-1	TRBD2	TRBV7-2	few	TGTGCCAGCAGCTTAGTCCCCGCGAGCGGGAGGAACAATGAGCAGTTCTTC	CASSLVPASGRNNEQFF
TRBJ1-5	-	TRBV7-2	-	TGTGCCAGCAGCCCCCTTAATCAGCCCCAGCATTTT	CASSPLNQPQHF
TRBJ1-1	-	TRBV20-1	many	TGCAGTGCTAGTGATTACAGGGTCATCACTGAAGCTTTCTTT	CSASDYRVITEAFF